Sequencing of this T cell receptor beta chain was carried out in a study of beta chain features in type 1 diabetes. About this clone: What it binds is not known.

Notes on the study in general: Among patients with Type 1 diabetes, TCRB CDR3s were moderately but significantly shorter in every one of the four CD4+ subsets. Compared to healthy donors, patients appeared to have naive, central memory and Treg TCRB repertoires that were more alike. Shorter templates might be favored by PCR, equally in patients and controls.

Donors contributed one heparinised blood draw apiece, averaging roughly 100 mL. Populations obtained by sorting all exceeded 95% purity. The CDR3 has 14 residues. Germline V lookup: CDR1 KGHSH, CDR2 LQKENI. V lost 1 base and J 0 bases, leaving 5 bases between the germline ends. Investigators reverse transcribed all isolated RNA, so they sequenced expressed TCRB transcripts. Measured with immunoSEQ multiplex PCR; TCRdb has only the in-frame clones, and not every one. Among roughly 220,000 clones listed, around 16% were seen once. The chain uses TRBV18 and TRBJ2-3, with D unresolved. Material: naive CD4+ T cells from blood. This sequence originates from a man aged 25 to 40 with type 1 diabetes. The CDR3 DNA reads TGTGCCAGCTCACCACTACGTAGCACAGATACGCAGTATTTT. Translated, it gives CASSPLRSTDTQYF.